The present T cell receptor (beta chain) was sequenced within a study of regulatory T cells in long-lasting Graves disease. This clonotype has a count of ten or more. Its target is unknown. TCR beta libraries were built with iRepertoire HTBI primers and Arm-PCR of CDR3 regions. In TCRdb, the multiplex PCR reads were re-called with MiXCR into one record per CDR3 protein. Here the sample spans hundreds of thousands of distinct CDR3 sequences, less than 20% being singletons. Overall study findings and caveats: New patients shared fewer public clonotypes (over 900) than persistent patients did (2,741).

This sample's time point: newly diagnosed GD, antithyroid drugs for less than 3 months. Making the TCR library involved RNA that had been extracted from PBMCs. These data also featured in a second study, about T cells in Graves' hyperthyroidism and ophthalmopathy. That paper states: Through a model of 13 V-J features, ophthalmopathy was separated from stable hyperthyroidism.

The sample consisted of peripheral blood mononuclear cells (PBMCs), taken at new diagnosis, from a patient treated with antithyroid drugs. The clonotype was recovered from a woman in her twenties or thirties with Graves disease.

The CDR3 DNA is TGTGCCAGCAGCCCTAGACGATTAGGGGAGACCCAGTACTTC. Translating gives CASSPRRLGETQYF. V gene TRBV11-1 combines with J gene TRBJ2-5; D remains ambiguous. Germline CDR1 reads SGHAT; CDR2 reads FQDESV (reference sequence). CDR3 length: 14 amino acids. With 5 bases removed from V and 5 bases from J, the gap between germline ends came to 15 bases.